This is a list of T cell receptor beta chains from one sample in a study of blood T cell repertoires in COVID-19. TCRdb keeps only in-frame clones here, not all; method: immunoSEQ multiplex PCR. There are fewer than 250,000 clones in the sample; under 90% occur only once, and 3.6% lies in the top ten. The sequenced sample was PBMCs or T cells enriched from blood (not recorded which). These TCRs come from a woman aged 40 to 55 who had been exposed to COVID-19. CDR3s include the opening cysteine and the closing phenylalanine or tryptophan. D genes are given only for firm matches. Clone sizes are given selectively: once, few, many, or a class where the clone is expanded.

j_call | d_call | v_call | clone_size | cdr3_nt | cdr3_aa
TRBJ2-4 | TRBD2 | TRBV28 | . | TGTGCCAGCAGTTTTCTTGGCGCGGGGGTACAAGCCAAAAACATTCAGTACTTC | CASSFLGAGVQAKNIQYF
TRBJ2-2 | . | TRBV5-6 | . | TGTGCCAGCAGCTTAGATCGGGGTCAGGGGGAGCTGTTTTTT | CASSLDRGQGELFF
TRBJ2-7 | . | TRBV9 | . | TGTGCCAGCAGCGCCACGGTTGGCTACGAGCAGTACTTC | CASSATVGYEQYF
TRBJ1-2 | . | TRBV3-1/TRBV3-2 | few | TGTGCCAGCAGCCCCCAACCCCGGTATGGCTACACCTTC | CASSPQPRYGYTF
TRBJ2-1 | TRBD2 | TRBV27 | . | TGTGCCAGCAGTTTAGGGTTTGGAGCGGGGCCGGAGCAGTTCTTC | CASSLGFGAGPEQFF
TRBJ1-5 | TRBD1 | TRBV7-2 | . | TGTGCCAGCAGCTCTGACAGGGTGGGCAATCAGCCCCAGCATTTT | CASSSDRVGNQPQHF
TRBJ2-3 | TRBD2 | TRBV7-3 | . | TGTGCCAGCAGCCCGGGAGGGCTAGTCCTCACAGATACGCAGTATTTT | CASSPGGLVLTDTQYF
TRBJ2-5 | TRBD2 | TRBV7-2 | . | TGTGCCAGCACCTCGGGACTAGCGGGCATTCAAGAGACCCAGTACTTC | CASTSGLAGIQETQYF
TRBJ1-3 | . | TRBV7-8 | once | TGTGCCAGCAGCTTAGCGCGGGGGAGATTTTTGTCTGGAAACACCATATATTTT | CASSLARGRFLSGNTIYF
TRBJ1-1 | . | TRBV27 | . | TGTGCCAGCAGTCCCCACACATACACTGAAGCTTTCTTT | CASSPHTYTEAFF
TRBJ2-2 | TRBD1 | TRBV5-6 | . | TGTGCCAGCAGCTTGGTGGGGACAGCGGATGGGGAGCTGTTTTTT | CASSLVGTADGELFF
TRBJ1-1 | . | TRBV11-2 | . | TGTGCCAGCCAGGGCGCGAACACTGAAGCTTTCTTT | CASQGANTEAFF
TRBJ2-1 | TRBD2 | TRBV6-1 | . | TGTGCCAGCAGTGCAGGCGGGGGTCCCTCCTACAATGAGCAGTTCTTC | CASSAGGGPSYNEQFF
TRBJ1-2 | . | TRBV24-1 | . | TGTGCCACCAGTGATCCTCTCTATGGCTACACCTTC | CATSDPLYGYTF
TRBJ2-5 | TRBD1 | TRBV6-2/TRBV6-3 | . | TGTGCCAGCAGTTACGACAGGGCCCGTGAATACTTC | CASSYDRAREYF
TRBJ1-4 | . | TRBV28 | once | TGTGCCAGCAGCTCCGGAGGTGCAACTAATGAAAAACTGTTTTTT | CASSSGGATNEKLFF
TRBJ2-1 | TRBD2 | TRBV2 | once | TGTGCCAGCAATAGCGGGGGGGCCGGAAATGAGCAGTTCTTC | CASNSGGAGNEQFF
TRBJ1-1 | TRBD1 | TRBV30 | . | TGTGCCTGGGGGACAGTTGAAGCTTTCTTT | CAWGTVEAFF
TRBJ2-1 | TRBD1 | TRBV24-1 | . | TGTGCCACCAGTGATTCGGGACAGGGATACAATGAGCAGTTCTTC | CATSDSGQGYNEQFF
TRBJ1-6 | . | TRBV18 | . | TGTGCCAGCTCACCGGCTGGCTCCTATAATTCACCCCTCCACTTT | CASSPAGSYNSPLHF
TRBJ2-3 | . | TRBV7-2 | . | TGTGCCAGCAGCTTCGGACTAAGCACAGATACGCAGTATTTT | CASSFGLSTDTQYF
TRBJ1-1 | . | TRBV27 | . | TGTGCCAGCAGTTGGACAGCCGGTAACACTGAAGCTTTCTTT | CASSWTAGNTEAFF
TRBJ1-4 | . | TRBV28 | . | TGTGCCAGCAGTGCAGGACGAGGGCTAACTAATGAAAAACTGTTTTTT | CASSAGRGLTNEKLFF
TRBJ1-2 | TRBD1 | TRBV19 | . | TGTGCCAGTAGTATCCGACAGGGAAACTATGGCTACACCTTC | CASSIRQGNYGYTF
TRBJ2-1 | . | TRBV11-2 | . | TGTGCCAGCAGCTTAGACGACCGCGGGGCCTACAATGAGCAGTTCTTC | CASSLDDRGAYNEQFF
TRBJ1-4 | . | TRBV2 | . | TGTGCCAGCAGTGGACGGACTCGTAATGAAAAACTGTTTTTT | CASSGRTRNEKLFF
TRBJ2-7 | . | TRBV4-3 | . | TGCGCCAGCAGACATAACAGGGTTGGGGACTACGAGCAGTACTTC | CASRHNRVGDYEQYF
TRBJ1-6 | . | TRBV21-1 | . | TGTGCCAGCAGCCAAAAGCCGGGACAGTCCCCCAGGTATCCCCTCCACTTT | CASSQKPGQSPRYPLHF
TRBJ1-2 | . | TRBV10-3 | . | TGTGCCATCAGTGGGGGAGGGGGATTCGATGGCTACACCTTC | CAISGGGGFDGYTF
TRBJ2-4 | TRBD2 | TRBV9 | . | TGTGCCAGCAGCGTCGAGACGGGGGGGAACATTCAGTACTTC | CASSVETGGNIQYF
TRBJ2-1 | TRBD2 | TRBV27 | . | TGTGCCAGCATTGACGGACTAGGTGGGAATGAGCAGTTCTTC | CASIDGLGGNEQFF
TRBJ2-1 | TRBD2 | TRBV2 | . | TGTGCCAGCAGTGAAGCTAGCGGGGGGTACAATGAGCAGTTCTTC | CASSEASGGYNEQFF
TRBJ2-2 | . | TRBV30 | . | TGTGCCTGGAGTGCAGCGAACACCGGGGAGCTGTTTTTT | CAWSAANTGELFF
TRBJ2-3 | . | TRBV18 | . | TGTGCCAGCTCACCCGGAGCGGGCACAGATACGCAGTATTTT | CASSPGAGTDTQYF
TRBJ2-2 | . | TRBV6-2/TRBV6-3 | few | TGTGCCAGCAGTTACGGCCTCGGCACCCTCAGCCGAAGAGGAATTACCGGGGAGCTGTTTTTT | CASSYGLGTLSRRGITGELFF
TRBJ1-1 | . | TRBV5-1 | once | TGCGCCAGCAGCTTGGGTGGGGACTGGGACACTGAAGCTTTCTTT | CASSLGGDWDTEAFF
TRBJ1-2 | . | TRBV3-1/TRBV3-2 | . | TGTGCCAGCAGCCAAGGAACGCAGGGTTTGCTTGGCTACACCTTC | CASSQGTQGLLGYTF
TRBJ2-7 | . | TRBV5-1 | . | TGCGCCAGCAGCCCGATTCACGCCAGGGGCGGCTACGAGCAGTACTTC | CASSPIHARGGYEQYF
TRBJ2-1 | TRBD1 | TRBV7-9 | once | TGTGCCAGCAGCCCCCCGGACAGGGGGCAGTTCTTC | CASSPPDRGQFF
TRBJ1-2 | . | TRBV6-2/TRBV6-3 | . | TGTGCCAGCAGCAACCCCTTAGGAAGGGGTGGCTACACCTTC | CASSNPLGRGGYTF
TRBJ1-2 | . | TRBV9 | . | TGTGCCAGCAGCGATAGGGACAACCCCTATGGCTACACCTTC | CASSDRDNPYGYTF
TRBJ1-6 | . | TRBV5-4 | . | TGTGCCAGCAGCCCTTACACAGGGACTAGTCCCCTCCACTTT | CASSPYTGTSPLHF
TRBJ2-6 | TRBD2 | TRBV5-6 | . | TGTGCCAGCAGCTTGGGCGGGGGGCCCAACGTCCTGACTTTC | CASSLGGGPNVLTF